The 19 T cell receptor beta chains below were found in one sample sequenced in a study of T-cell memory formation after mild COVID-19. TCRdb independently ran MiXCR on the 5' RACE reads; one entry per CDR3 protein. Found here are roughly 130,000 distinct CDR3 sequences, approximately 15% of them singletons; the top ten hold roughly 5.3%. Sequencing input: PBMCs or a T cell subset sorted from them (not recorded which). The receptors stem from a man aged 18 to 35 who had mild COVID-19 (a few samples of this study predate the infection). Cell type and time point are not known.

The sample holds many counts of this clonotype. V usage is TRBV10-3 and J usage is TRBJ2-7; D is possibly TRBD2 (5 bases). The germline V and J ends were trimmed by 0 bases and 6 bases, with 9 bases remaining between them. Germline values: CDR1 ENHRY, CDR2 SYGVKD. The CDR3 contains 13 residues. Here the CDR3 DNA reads TGTGCCATCAGTGAGTCCGAGGGCGGCGAGCAGTACTTC. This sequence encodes CAISESEGGEQYF.

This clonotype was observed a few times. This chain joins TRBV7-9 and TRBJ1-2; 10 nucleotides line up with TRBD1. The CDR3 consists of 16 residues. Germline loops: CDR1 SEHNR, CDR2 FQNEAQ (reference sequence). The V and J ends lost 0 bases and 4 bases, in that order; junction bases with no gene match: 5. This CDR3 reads CASSLAGQGVGYGYTF. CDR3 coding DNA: TGTGCCAGCAGCTTAGCCGGACAGGGGGTCGGCTATGGCTACACCTTC.

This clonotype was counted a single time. The CDR3 DNA sequence: TGTGCCAGCAGCTCTTTAGCGGGAGATACGCAGTATTTT. Translating gives CASSSLAGDTQYF. The chain uses TRBV5-4 and TRBJ2-3; 7 positions agree with TRBD2. This CDR3 region has 13 residues. Germline V gene lookup returns CDR1 SGHNT and CDR2 YYREEE (reference sequence). With 3 bases clipped from V and 5 bases from J, the junction kept 3 bases outside the gene matches.

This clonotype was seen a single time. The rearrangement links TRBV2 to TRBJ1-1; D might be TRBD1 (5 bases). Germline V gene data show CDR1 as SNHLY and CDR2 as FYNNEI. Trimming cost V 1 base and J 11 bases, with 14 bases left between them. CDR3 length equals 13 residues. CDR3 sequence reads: CASSEVPRGVAFF. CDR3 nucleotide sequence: TGTGCCAGCAGTGAAGTTCCCCGGGGCGTCGCTTTCTTT.

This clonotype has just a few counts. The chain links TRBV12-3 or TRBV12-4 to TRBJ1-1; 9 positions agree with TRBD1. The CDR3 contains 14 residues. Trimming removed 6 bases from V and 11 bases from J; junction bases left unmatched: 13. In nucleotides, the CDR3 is TGTGCCAGCAGCCTACAGGGGGCGCAAACGGCTGCTTTCTTT. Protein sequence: CASSLQGAQTAAFF.

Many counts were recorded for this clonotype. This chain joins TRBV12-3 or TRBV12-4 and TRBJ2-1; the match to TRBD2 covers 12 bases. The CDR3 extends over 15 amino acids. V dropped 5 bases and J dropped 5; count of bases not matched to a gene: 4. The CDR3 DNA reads TGTGCCAGCAGTCTTACTAGCGGGGGGCACAATGAGCAGTTCTTC. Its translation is CASSLTSGGHNEQFF.

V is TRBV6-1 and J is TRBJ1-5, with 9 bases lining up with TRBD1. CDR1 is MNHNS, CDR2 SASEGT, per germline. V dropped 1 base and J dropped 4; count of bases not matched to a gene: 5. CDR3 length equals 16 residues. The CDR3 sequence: CASSEVTGGWNQPQHF. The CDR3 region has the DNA TGTGCCAGCAGTGAAGTTACAGGGGGCTGGAATCAGCCCCAGCATTTT.

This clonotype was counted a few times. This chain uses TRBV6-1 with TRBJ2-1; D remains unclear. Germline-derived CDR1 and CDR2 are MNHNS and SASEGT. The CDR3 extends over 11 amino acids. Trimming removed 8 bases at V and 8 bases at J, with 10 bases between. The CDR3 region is CASGAGYEQFF. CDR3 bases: TGTGCCAGCGGAGCTGGCTATGAGCAGTTCTTC.

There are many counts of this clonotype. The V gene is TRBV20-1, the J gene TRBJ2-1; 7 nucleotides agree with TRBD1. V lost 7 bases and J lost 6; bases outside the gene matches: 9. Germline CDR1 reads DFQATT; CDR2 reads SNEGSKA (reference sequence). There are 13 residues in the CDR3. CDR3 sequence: CSGDRDTFNEQFF. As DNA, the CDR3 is TGCAGTGGAGACAGGGATACCTTCAATGAGCAGTTCTTC.

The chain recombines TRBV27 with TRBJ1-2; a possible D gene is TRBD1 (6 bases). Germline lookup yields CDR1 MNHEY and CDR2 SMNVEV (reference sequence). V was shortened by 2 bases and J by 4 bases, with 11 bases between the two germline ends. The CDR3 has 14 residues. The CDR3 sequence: CASSLIPDSYGYTF. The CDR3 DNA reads TGTGCCAGCAGTTTAATCCCGGACAGCTATGGCTACACCTTC.

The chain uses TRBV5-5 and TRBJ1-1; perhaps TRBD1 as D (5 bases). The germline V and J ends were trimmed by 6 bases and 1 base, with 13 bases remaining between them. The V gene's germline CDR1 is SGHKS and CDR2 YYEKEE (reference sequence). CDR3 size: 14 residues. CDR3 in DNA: TGTGCCAGCATCCCCTTGGGGGAGAACACTGAAGCTTTCTTT. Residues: CASIPLGENTEAFF.

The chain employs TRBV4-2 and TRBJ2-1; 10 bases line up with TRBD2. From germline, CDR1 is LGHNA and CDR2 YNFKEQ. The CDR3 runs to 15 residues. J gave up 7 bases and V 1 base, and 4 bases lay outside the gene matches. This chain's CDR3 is CASSQVAGGRNEQFF. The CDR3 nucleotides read TGTGCCAGCAGCCAAGTAGCGGGGGGCAGGAATGAGCAGTTCTTC.

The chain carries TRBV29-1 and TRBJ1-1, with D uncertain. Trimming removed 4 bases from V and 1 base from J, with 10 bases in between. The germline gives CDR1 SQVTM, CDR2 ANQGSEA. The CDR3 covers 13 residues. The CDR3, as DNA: TGCAGCGTTGTCGGTTTTGGGAACACTGAAGCTTTCTTT. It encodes CSVVGFGNTEAFF.

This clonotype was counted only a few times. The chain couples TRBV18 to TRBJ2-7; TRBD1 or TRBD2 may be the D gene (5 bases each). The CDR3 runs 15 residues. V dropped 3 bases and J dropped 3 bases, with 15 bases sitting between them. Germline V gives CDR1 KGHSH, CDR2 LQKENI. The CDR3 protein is CASSPRGGTGYEQYV. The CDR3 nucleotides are TGTGCCAGCTCACCGCGTGGGGGAACGGGCTACGAGCAGTACGTC.

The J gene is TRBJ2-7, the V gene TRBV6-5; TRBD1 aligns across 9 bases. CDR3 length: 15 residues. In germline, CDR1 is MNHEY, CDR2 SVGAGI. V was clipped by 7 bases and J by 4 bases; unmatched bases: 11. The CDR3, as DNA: TGTGCCAGCAAAGGTCACAGGACAGGGGCTTACGAGCAGTACTTC. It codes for CASKGHRTGAYEQYF.

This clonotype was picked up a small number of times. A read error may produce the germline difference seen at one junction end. The CDR3 reads CASSPRTDPTGELFF. CDR3 DNA: TGTGCTAGCAGCCCCCGGACGGACCCCACCGGGGAGCTGTTTTTT. The chain joins TRBV7-7 to TRBJ2-2; D unresolved. This CDR3 is 15 amino acids long. Germline lookup yields CDR1 SSHAT and CDR2 FNYEAQ (reference sequence).

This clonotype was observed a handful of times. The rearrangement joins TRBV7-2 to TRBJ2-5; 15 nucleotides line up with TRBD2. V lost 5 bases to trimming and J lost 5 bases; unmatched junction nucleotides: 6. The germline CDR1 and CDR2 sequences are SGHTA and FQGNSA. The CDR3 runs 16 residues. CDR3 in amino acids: CASSRTSGGARETQYF. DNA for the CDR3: TGTGCCAGCAGCCGGACTAGCGGGGGGGCCAGGGAGACCCAGTACTTC. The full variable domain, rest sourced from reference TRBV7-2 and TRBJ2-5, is GAGVSQSPSNKVTEKGKDVELRCDPISGHTALYWYRQSLGQGLEFLIYFQGNSAPDKSGLPSDRFSAERTGGSVSTLTIQRTQQEDSAVYLCASSRTSGGARETQYFGPGTRLLVL.

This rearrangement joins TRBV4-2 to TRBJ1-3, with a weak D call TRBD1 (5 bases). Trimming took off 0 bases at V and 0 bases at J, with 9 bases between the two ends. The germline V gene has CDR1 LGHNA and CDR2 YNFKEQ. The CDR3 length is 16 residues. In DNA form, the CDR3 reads TGTGCCAGCAGCCAAGAAGGGACTACCTCTGGAAACACCATATATTTT. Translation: CASSQEGTTSGNTIYF.

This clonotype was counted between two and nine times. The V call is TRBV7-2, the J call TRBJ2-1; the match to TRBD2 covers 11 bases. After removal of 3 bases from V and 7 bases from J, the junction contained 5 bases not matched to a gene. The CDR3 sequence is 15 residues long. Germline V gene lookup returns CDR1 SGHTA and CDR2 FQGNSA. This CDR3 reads CASSFSGGGLNEQFF. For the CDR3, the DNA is TGTGCCAGCAGCTTTAGCGGGGGGGGTCTGAATGAGCAGTTCTTC. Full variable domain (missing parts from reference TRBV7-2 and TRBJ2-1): GAGVSQSPSNKVTEKGKDVELRCDPISGHTALYWYRQSLGQGLEFLIYFQGNSAPDKSGLPSDRFSAERTGGSVSTLTIQRTQQEDSAVYLCASSFSGGGLNEQFFGPGTRLTVL.